This passage covers 9 T cell receptor beta chains from one sample sequenced in a study of blood T cell repertoires in COVID-19. Using immunoSEQ multiplex PCR, the repertoire was profiled, and TCRdb retains in-frame clones only, with some absent. The repertoire holds about 200,000 clones, with 84% as singletons. Sequences were obtained from PBMCs or T cells enriched from blood (not recorded which). The receptors shown here come from a man aged 40-49 years who had recovered from COVID-19.

This chain links TRBV30 with TRBJ1-2; 7 bases align to TRBD1. Germline CDR1 and CDR2: GTSNPN and SVGIG (reference sequence). CDR3 size: 15 residues. The V gene end was trimmed by 2 bases and the J gene end by 3 bases; junction bases not matched to a gene: 9. The CDR3 sequence is CAWSLTGTAYYGYTF. As DNA, the CDR3 is TGTGCCTGGAGTCTAACCGGGACAGCCTACTATGGCTACACCTTC.

This rearrangement joins TRBV5-1 to TRBJ1-2; 10 bases fit TRBD1. This CDR3 has 15 amino acids. Germline assignment: CDR1 SGHRS and CDR2 YFSETQ. Germline trimming cut 3 bases from V and 9 bases from J; bases unmatched to any gene: 11. Here the CDR3 reads CASSSPETGGLRYTF. The CDR3, as DNA: TGCGCCAGCAGCTCGCCAGAGACAGGGGGCTTGCGCTACACCTTC.

The gene calls are TRBV28 and TRBJ1-1; TRBD1 aligns across 8 bases. This CDR3 region has 14 residues. Germline CDR1 is MDHEN and CDR2 is SYDVKM. The junction had 7 bases not matched to a gene; V was cut back by 3 bases and J by 7 bases. The CDR3 sequence: CASSFDRGYGEAFF. The CDR3 coding sequence is TGTGCCAGCAGTTTCGACAGGGGTTACGGTGAAGCTTTCTTT.

This sequence joins TRBV7-9 and TRBJ2-7; D uncertain. Germline V gene lookup returns CDR1 SEHNR and CDR2 FQNEAQ (reference sequence). The CDR3 spans 15 residues. V lost 4 bases and J lost 3, with 16 bases in between. The CDR3 loop reads CASSSTHAQNYEQYF. Here the CDR3 DNA reads TGTGCCAGCAGCTCCACACATGCCCAAAACTACGAGCAGTACTTC. The full variable domain, with the rest looked up from reference TRBV7-9 and TRBJ2-7, is DTGVSQNPRHKITKRGQNVTFRCDPISEHNRLYWYRQTLGQGPEFLTYFQNEAQLEKSRLLSDRFSAERPKGSFSTLEIQRTEQGDSAMYLCASSSTHAQNYEQYFGPGTRLTVT.

This clone was seen only a few times. V and J are TRBV7-3 and TRBJ2-3; D possibly corresponds to TRBD2 (6 bases). CDR1 is SGHTA and CDR2 is FQGTGA in the germline V gene. This CDR3 is 17 amino acids long. Deletions cut 1 base from V and 0 bases from J, with 14 bases between. CDR3 sequence (DNA): TGTGCCAGCAGCTTAAGGAGAGCGGGCCTAAGCACAGATACGCAGTATTTT. It encodes CASSLRRAGLSTDTQYF.

The chain combines TRBV5-4 with TRBJ2-2, with 14 bases aligning to TRBD2. Germline V gene lookup returns CDR1 SGHNT and CDR2 YYREEE (reference sequence). There are 17 residues in the CDR3. V gave up 4 bases and J gave up 1 base; unmatched junction bases: 3. CDR3 loop: CASSGGTSGGNTGELFF. CDR3 nucleotides: TGTGCCAGCAGCGGCGGGACTAGCGGGGGGAACACCGGGGAGCTGTTTTTT.

The genes are TRBV4-2 and TRBJ1-1, with TRBD1 matching over 9 bases. The germline gives CDR1 LGHNA, CDR2 YNFKEQ. The CDR3 runs to 16 residues. The ends lost 4 bases at V and 5 bases at J; junction bases unmatched: 11. The CDR3 coding sequence is TGTGCCAGCAGCCGCGGGCTAACAGGGGGCGCGACTGAAGCTTTCTTT. This codes for CASSRGLTGGATEAFF.

The gene calls are TRBV6-5 and TRBJ1-2; the D is unclear. The CDR3 loop spans 14 amino acids. Trimming shortened V by 7 bases and J by 0 bases, and 12 bases separated the two germline ends. CDR1 MNHEY and CDR2 SVGAGI come from the germline V gene. Here the CDR3 reads CASTRRESNYGYTF. The CDR3 region has the DNA TGTGCCAGCACCCGGAGGGAGTCTAACTATGGCTACACCTTC.

The chain is built from TRBV2 and TRBJ1-4, with TRBD1 as a possible D gene (5 bases). Germline V gene data show CDR1 as SNHLY and CDR2 as FYNNEI. V lost 8 bases and J 8 bases, leaving 18 bases between the germline ends. CDR3 length: 14 residues. CDR3 coding DNA: TGTGCCAGCCTGGGGGGACTACGATCGGAAAAACTGTTTTTT. This encodes CASLGGLRSEKLFF.